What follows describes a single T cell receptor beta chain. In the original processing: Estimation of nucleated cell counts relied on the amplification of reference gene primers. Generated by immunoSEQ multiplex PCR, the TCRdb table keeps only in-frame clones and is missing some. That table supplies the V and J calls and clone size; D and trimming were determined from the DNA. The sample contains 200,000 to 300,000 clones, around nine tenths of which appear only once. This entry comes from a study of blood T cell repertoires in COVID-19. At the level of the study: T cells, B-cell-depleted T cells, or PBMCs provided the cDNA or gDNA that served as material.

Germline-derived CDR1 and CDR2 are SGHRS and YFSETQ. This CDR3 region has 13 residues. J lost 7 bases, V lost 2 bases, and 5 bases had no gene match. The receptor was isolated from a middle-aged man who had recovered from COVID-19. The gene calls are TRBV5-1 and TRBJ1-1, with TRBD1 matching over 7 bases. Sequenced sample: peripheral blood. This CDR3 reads CASSFDRVSEAFF. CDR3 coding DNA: TGCGCCAGCAGCTTCGACAGGGTAAGTGAAGCTTTCTTT.